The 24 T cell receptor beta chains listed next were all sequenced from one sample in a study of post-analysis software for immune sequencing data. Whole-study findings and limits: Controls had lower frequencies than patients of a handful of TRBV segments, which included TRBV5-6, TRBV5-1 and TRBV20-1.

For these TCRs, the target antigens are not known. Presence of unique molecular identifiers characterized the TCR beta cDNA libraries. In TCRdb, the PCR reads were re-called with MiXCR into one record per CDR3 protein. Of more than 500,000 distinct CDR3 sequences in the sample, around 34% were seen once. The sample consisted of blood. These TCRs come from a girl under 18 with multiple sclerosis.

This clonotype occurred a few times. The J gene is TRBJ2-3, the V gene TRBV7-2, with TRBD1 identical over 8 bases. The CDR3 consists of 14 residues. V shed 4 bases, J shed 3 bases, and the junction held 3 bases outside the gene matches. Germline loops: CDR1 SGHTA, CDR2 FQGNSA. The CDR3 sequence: CASSWDRRTDTQYF. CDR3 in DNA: TGTGCCAGCAGCTGGGACAGGAGGACAGATACGCAGTATTTT. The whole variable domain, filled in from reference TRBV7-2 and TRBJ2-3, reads GAGVSQSPSNKVTEKGKDVELRCDPISGHTALYWYRQSLGQGLEFLIYFQGNSAPDKSGLPSDRFSAERTGGSVSTLTIQRTQQEDSAVYLCASSWDRRTDTQYFGPGTRLTVL.

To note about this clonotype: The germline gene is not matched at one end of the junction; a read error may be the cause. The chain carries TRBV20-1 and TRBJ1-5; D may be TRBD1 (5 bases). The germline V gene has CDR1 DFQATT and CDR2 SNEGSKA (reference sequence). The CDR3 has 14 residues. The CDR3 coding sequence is TGCAGTGTTAGAGTATCAGGGACTAATCAGCCCCAGCATTTT. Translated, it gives CSVRVSGTNQPQHF.

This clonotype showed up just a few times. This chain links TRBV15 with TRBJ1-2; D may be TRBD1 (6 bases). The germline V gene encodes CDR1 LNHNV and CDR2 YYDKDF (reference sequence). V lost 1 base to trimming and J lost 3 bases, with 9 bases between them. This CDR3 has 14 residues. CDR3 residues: CATSRGSGDYGYTF. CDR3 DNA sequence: TGTGCCACCAGCAGAGGTTCAGGGGACTATGGCTACACCTTC. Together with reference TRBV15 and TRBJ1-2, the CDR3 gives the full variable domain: DAMVIQNPRYQVTQFGKPVTLSCSQTLNHNVMYWYQQKSSQAPKLLFHYYDKDFNNEADTPDNFQSRRPNTSFCFLDIRSPGLGDTAMYLCATSRGSGDYGYTFGSGTRLTVV.

The DNA of the CDR3 is TGTGCCAGCAGCCCCTCGGGACAGGCTAATTCACCCCTCCACTTT. Translating it yields CASSPSGQANSPLHF. The J gene is TRBJ1-6, the V gene TRBV7-2; 8 nucleotides align to TRBD1. Germline assignment: CDR1 SGHTA and CDR2 FQGNSA. J was trimmed by 6 bases and V by 5 bases; bases with no gene match: 6. The CDR3 consists of 15 residues. Based on the CDR3 plus reference TRBV7-2 and TRBJ1-6, the full variable domain is GAGVSQSPSNKVTEKGKDVELRCDPISGHTALYWYRQSLGQGLEFLIYFQGNSAPDKSGLPSDRFSAERTGGSVSTLTIQRTQQEDSAVYLCASSPSGQANSPLHFGNGTRLTVT.

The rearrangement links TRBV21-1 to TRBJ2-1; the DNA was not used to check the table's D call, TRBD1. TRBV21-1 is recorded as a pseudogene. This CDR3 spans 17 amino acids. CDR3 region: CASSKVYWTGVPNEQFF. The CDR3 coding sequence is TGTGCCAGCAGCAAAGTTTATTGGACAGGGGTCCCCAATGAGCAGTTCTTC.

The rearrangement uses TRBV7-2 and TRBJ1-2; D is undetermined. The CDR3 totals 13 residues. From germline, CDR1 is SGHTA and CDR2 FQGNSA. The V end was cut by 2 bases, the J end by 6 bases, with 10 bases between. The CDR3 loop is CASSLQLGDGYTF. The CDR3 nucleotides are TGTGCCAGCAGCTTACAACTTGGGGATGGCTACACCTTC. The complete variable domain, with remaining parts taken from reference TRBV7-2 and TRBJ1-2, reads GAGVSQSPSNKVTEKGKDVELRCDPISGHTALYWYRQSLGQGLEFLIYFQGNSAPDKSGLPSDRFSAERTGGSVSTLTIQRTQQEDSAVYLCASSLQLGDGYTFGSGTRLTVV.

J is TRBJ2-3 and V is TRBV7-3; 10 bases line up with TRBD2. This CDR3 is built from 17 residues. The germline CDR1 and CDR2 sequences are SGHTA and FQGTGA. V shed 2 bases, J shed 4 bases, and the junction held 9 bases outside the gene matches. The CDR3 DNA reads TGTGCCAGCAGCTTACGGTCTAGCGGGGGTGTTGCAGATACGCAGTATTTT. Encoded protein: CASSLRSSGGVADTQYF.

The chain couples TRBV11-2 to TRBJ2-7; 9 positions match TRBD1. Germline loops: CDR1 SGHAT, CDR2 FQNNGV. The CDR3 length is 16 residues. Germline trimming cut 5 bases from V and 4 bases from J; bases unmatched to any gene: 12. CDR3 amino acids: CASSPMPGQGMYEQYF. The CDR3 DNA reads TGTGCCAGCAGCCCGATGCCGGGACAGGGAATGTACGAGCAGTACTTC.

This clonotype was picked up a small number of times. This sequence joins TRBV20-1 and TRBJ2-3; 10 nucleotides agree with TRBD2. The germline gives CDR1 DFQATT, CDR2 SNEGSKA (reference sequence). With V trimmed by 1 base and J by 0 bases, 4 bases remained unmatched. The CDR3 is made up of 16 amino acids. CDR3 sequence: CSARAAGGVSTDTQYF. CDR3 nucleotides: TGCAGTGCTAGAGCAGCGGGGGGGGTTAGCACAGATACGCAGTATTTT.

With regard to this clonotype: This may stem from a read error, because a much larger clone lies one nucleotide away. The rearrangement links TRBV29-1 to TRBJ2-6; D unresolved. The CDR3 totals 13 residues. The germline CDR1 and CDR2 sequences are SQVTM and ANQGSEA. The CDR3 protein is CTGRVSGTNVLTF. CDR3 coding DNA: TGCACCGGCCGCGTCAGTGGGACCAACGTCCTGACTTTC.

The CDR3 sequence: CASSLTLGGEQYF. CDR3 sequence (DNA): TGTGCCAGCAGCTTAACACTGGGTGGCGAGCAGTACTTC. The V call is TRBV13, the J call TRBJ2-5; unclear D gene. The J call may not be correct, given that the DNA end is closer to TRBJ2-7. Looked up from germline, CDR1 is PRHDT and CDR2 is FYEKMQ (reference sequence). The CDR3 runs 13 residues.

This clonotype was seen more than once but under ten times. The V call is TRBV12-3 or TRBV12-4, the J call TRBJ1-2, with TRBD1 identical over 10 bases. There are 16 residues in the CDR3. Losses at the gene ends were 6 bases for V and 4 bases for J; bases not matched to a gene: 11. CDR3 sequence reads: CASRGDRGRRGYGYTF. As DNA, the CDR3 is TGTGCCAGCAGGGGTGACAGGGGGCGCCGGGGCTATGGCTACACCTTC.

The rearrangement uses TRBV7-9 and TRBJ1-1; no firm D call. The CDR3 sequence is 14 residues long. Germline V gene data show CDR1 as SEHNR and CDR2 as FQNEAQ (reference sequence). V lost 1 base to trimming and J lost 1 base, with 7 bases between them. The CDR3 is CASSLDSQNTEAFF. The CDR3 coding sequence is TGTGCCAGCAGCTTAGACTCCCAGAACACTGAAGCTTTCTTT.

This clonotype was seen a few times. CDR3 protein: CATSKGLTEETQYF. The CDR3 DNA reads as TGTGCCACCAGCAAGGGACTCACCGAAGAGACCCAGTACTTC. The chain carries TRBV15 and TRBJ2-5; D might be TRBD2 (6 bases). The length of the CDR3 is 14 residues. Germline CDR1 reads LNHNV; CDR2 reads YYDKDF (reference sequence). Trimming took off 4 bases at V and 3 bases at J, with 12 bases between the two ends.

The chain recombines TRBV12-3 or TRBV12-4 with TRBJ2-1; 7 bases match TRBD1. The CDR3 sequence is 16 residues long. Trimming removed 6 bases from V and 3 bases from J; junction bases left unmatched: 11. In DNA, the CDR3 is TGTGCCAGCAGACCGACAGGGTTAGGGAGCTACAATGAGCAGTTCTTC. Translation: CASRPTGLGSYNEQFF.

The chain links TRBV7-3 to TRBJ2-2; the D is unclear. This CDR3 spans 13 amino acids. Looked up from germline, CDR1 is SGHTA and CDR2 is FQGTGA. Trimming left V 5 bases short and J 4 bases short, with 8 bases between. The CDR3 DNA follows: TGTGCCAGCAGCGCAACCACCACCGGGGAGCTGTTTTTT. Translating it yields CASSATTTGELFF.

This chain's CDR3 is CAISEGGNMNTEAFF. The CDR3, as DNA: TGTGCCATCAGTGAAGGTGGGAACATGAACACTGAAGCTTTCTTT. The V gene is TRBV10-3, the J gene TRBJ1-1, with D uncertain. The length of the CDR3 is 15 residues. The V gene's germline CDR1 is ENHRY and CDR2 SYGVKD. V was cut by 3 bases and J by 0 bases, with 11 bases left in between.

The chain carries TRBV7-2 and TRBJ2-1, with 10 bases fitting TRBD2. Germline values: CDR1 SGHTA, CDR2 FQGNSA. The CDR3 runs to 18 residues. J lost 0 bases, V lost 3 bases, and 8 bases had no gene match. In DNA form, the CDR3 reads TGTGCCAGCAGCTTTTCGTTTAGCGGGGGGAGCTCCTACAATGAGCAGTTCTTC. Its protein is CASSFSFSGGSSYNEQFF.

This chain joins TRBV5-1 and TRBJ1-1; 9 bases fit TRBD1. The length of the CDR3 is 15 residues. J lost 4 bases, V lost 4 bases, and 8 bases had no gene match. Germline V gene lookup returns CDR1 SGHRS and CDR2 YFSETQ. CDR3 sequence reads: CASSLTVGQGTEAFF. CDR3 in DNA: TGCGCCAGCAGCCTGACGGTGGGACAGGGCACTGAAGCTTTCTTT.

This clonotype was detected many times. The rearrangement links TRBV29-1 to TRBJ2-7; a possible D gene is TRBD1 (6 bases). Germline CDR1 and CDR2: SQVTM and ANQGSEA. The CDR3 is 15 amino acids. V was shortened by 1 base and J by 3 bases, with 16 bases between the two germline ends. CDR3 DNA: TGCAGCGTTGAAGGGGGCAGGGGCCCCTTCTACGAGCAGTACTTC. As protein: CSVEGGRGPFYEQYF.

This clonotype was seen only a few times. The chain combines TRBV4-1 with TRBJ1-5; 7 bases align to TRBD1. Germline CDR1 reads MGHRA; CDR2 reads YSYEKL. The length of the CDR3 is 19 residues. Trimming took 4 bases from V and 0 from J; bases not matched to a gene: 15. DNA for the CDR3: TGCGCCAGCAGCCTAACCGGGACAGCGCCGAGTTATAGCAATCAGCCCCAGCATTTT. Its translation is CASSLTGTAPSYSNQPQHF.

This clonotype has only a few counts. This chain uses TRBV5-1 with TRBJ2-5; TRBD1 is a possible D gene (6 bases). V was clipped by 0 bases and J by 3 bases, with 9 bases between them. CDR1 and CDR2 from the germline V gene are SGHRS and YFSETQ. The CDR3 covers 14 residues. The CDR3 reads CASSLGDIEETQYF. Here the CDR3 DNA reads TGCGCCAGCAGCTTGGGGGACATAGAAGAGACCCAGTACTTC.

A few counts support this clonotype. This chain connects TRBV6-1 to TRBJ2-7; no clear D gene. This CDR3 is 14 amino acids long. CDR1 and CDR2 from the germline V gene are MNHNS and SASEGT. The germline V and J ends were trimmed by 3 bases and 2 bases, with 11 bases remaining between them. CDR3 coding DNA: TGTGCCAGCAGTGAGATCGGCAAAACCTACGAGCAGTACTTC. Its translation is CASSEIGKTYEQYF.

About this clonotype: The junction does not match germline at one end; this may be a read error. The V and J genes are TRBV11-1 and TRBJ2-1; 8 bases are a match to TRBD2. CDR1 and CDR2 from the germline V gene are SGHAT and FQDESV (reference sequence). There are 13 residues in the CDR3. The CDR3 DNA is TGTGTCAGCAGCTCGGGGGGGCCGGTTGAGCAGTTCTTC. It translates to CVSSSGGPVEQFF.